This TCR beta chain was recovered during a study of CD8 T cells in Susac syndrome. From germline, CDR1 is SGDLS and CDR2 YYNGEE. V dropped 0 bases and J dropped 0 bases, with 3 bases sitting between them. This CDR3 is built from 13 residues. The RNA input was roughly 0.45 to 1 ug, and it was reverse transcribed with random hexamers. TCRdb reanalysed the immunoSEQ multiplex PCR reads using MiXCR and keeps one entry per CDR3 protein. The profile shows over 150,000 distinct CDR3 sequences, about 95% of them singletons. Negative magnetic isolation gave CD8+ and CD4+ cells; FACS enriched CD8+ TEMRA. This TCR was sampled from a human donor with multiple sclerosis. Sequencing input: CD4+ T cells from PBMCs. The chain carries TRBV9 and TRBJ1-1, with unresolved D. This CDR3 reads CASSVALNTEAFF. The DNA of the CDR3 is TGTGCCAGCAGCGTAGCGTTGAACACTGAAGCTTTCTTT.